These 15 T cell receptor beta chains were all obtained from the same sample, sequenced in a study of blood T cell repertoires in COVID-19. Some clones are missing from TCRdb's copy, which holds only in-frame ones; the method was immunoSEQ multiplex PCR. The table has a few hundred thousand clones, around 89% seen once. The source material was peripheral blood. Receptor source: a young man with acute or convalescent COVID-19.

DNA for the CDR3: TGTGCCAGCAGCGGAAGGACAGCGGTGGGCTATGGCTACACCTTC. It yields the protein CASSGRTAVGYGYTF. The chain has TRBV7-8 and TRBJ1-2; the D gene is possibly TRBD1 (6 bases). From germline, CDR1 is SGHVS and CDR2 FQNEAQ. The CDR3 runs 15 residues. Trimming removed 5 bases at V and 4 bases at J, with 17 bases between. Combining the CDR3 with reference TRBV7-8 and TRBJ1-2 gives the whole variable domain GAGVSQSPRYKVAKRGQDVALRCDPISGHVSLFWYQQALGQGPEFLTYFQNEAQLDKSGLPSDRFFAERPEGSVSTLKIQRTQQEDSAVYLCASSGRTAVGYGYTFGSGTRLTVV.

The rearrangement links TRBV28 to TRBJ2-2; possible D gene TRBD1, 5 bases. Germline V gene sequence: CDR1 MDHEN, CDR2 SYDVKM. V was cut by 6 bases and J by 6 bases, with 17 bases left in between. The CDR3 is 15 amino acids. The CDR3 reads CASSYPSLGPGELFF. The DNA for the CDR3 is TGTGCCAGCAGCTATCCCTCGCTGGGGCCCGGGGAGCTGTTTTTT. The full variable domain, rest sourced from reference TRBV28 and TRBJ2-2, is DVKVTQSSRYLVKRTGEKVFLECVQDMDHENMFWYRQDPGLGLRLIYFSYDVKMKEKGDIPEGYSVSREKKERFSLILESASTNQTSMYLCASSYPSLGPGELFFGEGSRLTVL.

CDR3 amino acids: CASSIDLRVHYNEQFF. The CDR3 DNA follows: TGTGCCAGTAGTATAGATCTGCGGGTACACTACAATGAGCAGTTCTTC. The J gene is TRBJ2-1, the V gene TRBV19, with TRBD2 as a possible D gene (5 bases). The length of the CDR3 is 16 residues. Trimming stripped 0 bases from V and 3 bases from J, with 12 bases between. Germline V gene lookup returns CDR1 LNHDA and CDR2 SQIVND (reference sequence).

The chain joins TRBV6-5 to TRBJ1-1; the match to TRBD1 covers 8 bases. The CDR3 totals 13 residues. Losses at the gene ends were 6 bases for V and 4 bases for J; bases not matched to a gene: 4. In germline, CDR1 is MNHEY, CDR2 SVGAGI. The CDR3 nucleotides read TGTGCCAGCAGATTTACAGGGGGCACTGAAGCTTTCTTT. Translation gives CASRFTGGTEAFF.

The chain uses TRBV6-5 and TRBJ2-1; TRBD1 agrees at 7 bases. V was clipped by 5 bases and J by 4 bases; unmatched bases: 8. The germline V gene encodes CDR1 MNHEY and CDR2 SVGAGI. The CDR3 loop spans 15 amino acids. In DNA, the CDR3 is TGTGCCAGCAGTACTCGACAGGGCAGGTACAATGAGCAGTTCTTC. It encodes CASSTRQGRYNEQFF.

The chain couples TRBV18 to TRBJ2-5, with a weak D call TRBD2 (5 bases). Germline V gene lookup returns CDR1 KGHSH and CDR2 LQKENI. V lost 2 bases, J lost 4 bases, and 14 bases lay in between. The CDR3 spans 15 residues. DNA of the CDR3: TGTGCCAGCTCACCAAGTAGCGCCGGAGGAGAGACCCAGTACTTC. Its protein is CASSPSSAGGETQYF. Full variable domain (outside the CDR3, taken from reference TRBV18 and TRBJ2-5): NAGVMQNPRHLVRRRGQEARLRCSPMKGHSHVYWYRQLPEEGLKFMVYLQKENIIDESGMPKERFSAEFPKEGPSILRIQQVVRGDSAAYFCASSPSSAGGETQYFGPGTRLLVL.

The genes are TRBV11-2 and TRBJ2-4; D gene ambiguous. Between the trimmed V and J ends, which lost 5 bases and 0 bases, there was a span of 8 bases. The germline V gene encodes CDR1 SGHAT and CDR2 FQNNGV. This CDR3 spans 14 amino acids. The DNA of the CDR3 is TGTGCCAGCAGCCCCGTCTTAGCCAAAAACATTCAGTACTTC. Translating it yields CASSPVLAKNIQYF.

The V and J genes are TRBV6-6 and TRBJ1-5; TRBD1 matches 10 bases. Per germline, CDR1 MNHNY and CDR2 SVGAGI (reference sequence). This CDR3 is 14 amino acids long. V shed 4 bases and J 6 bases; nucleotides not matched to a gene: 3. The DNA for the CDR3 is TGTGCCAGCAGTTCGACAGGGGGCGGTCAGCCCCAGCATTTT. It is translated as CASSSTGGGQPQHF.

This clone was recorded once. The chain joins TRBV19 to TRBJ1-1; D is ambiguous. Germline V gene sequence: CDR1 LNHDA, CDR2 SQIVND (reference sequence). The CDR3 length is 14 residues. V was trimmed by 3 bases and J by 4 bases, leaving 12 bases between them. CDR3 bases: TGTGCCAGTAGTATCCATGGCAGTGGCACTGAAGCTTTCTTT. Translated: CASSIHGSGTEAFF.

The chain uses TRBV5-1 and TRBJ2-1; TRBD1 matches 9 bases. The trim removed 0 bases at V and 5 bases at J, leaving 9 bases unmatched. The CDR3 spans 17 residues. CDR1 and CDR2 from the germline V gene are SGHRS and YFSETQ. Here the CDR3 DNA reads TGCGCCAGCAGCTTGGAACCCCCCGGGACAGGGCACAATGAGCAGTTCTTC. Translation: CASSLEPPGTGHNEQFF.

V gene TRBV19 combines with J gene TRBJ2-3; perhaps TRBD1 as D (6 bases). The ends were cut back, 4 bases at V and 5 bases at J, with 10 bases in the middle. The length of the CDR3 is 13 residues. Germline V gene sequence: CDR1 LNHDA, CDR2 SQIVND (reference sequence). The CDR3 here is CASSTRGLDTQYF. CDR3 nucleotides: TGTGCCAGTAGTACCAGGGGTTTAGATACGCAGTATTTT.

As to this clone: The sample carries other DNA sequences with the same CDR3. V is TRBV5-1 and J is TRBJ2-3, with D possibly matching TRBD1 (6 bases). With 0 bases removed from V and 1 base from J, the gap between germline ends came to 6 bases. CDR3 length: 14 residues. Per the germline V gene, CDR1 is SGHRS and CDR2 is YFSETQ. The CDR3, as DNA: TGCGCCAGCAGCTTGGGGGGGCGCACAGATACGCAGTATTTT. The encoded protein is CASSLGGRTDTQYF.

This chain joins TRBV5-5 and TRBJ2-5; TRBD2 matches at 9 bases. Unmatched junction bases numbered 4, after V lost 0 bases and J lost 7 bases. Germline CDR1 and CDR2: SGHKS and YYEKEE (reference sequence). This CDR3 has 14 amino acids. The CDR3 DNA is TGTGCCAGCAGCTTGGAGCGGGAGGACGGGACCCAGTACTTC. Translated: CASSLEREDGTQYF. Variable domain in full (rest from reference TRBV5-5 and TRBJ2-5): DAGVTQSPTHLIKTRGQQVTLRCSPISGHKSVSWYQQVLGQGPQFIFQYYEKEERGRGNFPDRFSARQFPNYSSELNVNALLLGDSALYLCASSLEREDGTQYFGPGTRLLVL.

The chain employs TRBV30 and TRBJ2-7; 7 bases are a match to TRBD1. Germline CDR1 and CDR2: GTSNPN and SVGIG (reference sequence). This CDR3 has 14 residues. With 4 bases clipped from V and 2 bases from J, the junction kept 8 bases outside the gene matches. The chain's CDR3 is CAWNRDSEAYEQYF. The CDR3 nucleotides are TGTGCCTGGAACAGGGACAGTGAAGCCTACGAGCAGTACTTC. The whole variable domain, remainder taken from reference TRBV30 and TRBJ2-7, is SQTIHQWPATLVQPVGSPLSLECTVEGTSNPNLYWYRQAAGRGLQLLFYSVGIGQISSEVPQNLSASRPQDRQFILSSKKLLLSDSGFYLCAWNRDSEAYEQYFGPGTRLTVT.

This chain connects TRBV12-3 or TRBV12-4 to TRBJ2-2; no clear D. Trimming pared 3 bases from V and 8 bases from J, leaving 10 bases between. The CDR3 is 13 amino acids. CDR3 loop: CASSFSFRGELFF. In DNA form, the CDR3 reads TGTGCCAGCAGTTTTAGTTTTCGTGGGGAGCTGTTTTTT.